The source of this T cell receptor (beta chain) is a study of cytomegalovirus exposure and HLA in healthy donors. Study-level points and caveats: An analysis done earlier found most TCR beta V segments productive about 87% or about 30% of the time.

V shed 3 bases and J 3 bases; nucleotides not matched to a gene: 6. Germline V gene sequence: CDR1 SGHNT, CDR2 YYREEE (reference sequence). The CDR3 has 15 residues. Primers for the PCR totalled 60 Vbeta and 13 Jbeta. TCRdb keeps only in-frame clones here, not all; method: immunoSEQ multiplex PCR. This table has about 160,000 clones, about 75% appearing once. Comment on this clone: As yet, its antigen is unknown.

This sequence joins TRBV5-4 and TRBJ1-1; 9 bases are shared with TRBD1. Sequenced input: PBMCs. This receptor was obtained from a female donor in good health and CMV-seronegative. The CDR3 reads CASSSADRGDTEAFF. The CDR3 nucleotides are TGTGCCAGCAGCTCCGCGGACAGGGGAGACACTGAAGCTTTCTTT.